This record looks at one TCR beta chain sequence and its context. Antigen: not known. Libraries were prepared by immunoSEQ multiplex PCR; TCRdb keeps only in-frame clonotypes and omits some of them. The sample includes tens of thousands of clones, around nine tenths of them seen just once. The data are from a study of OX40 agonist ivuxolimab in advanced cancers. Study as a whole: Patients received intravenous ivuxolimab every 2 weeks at 0.01 to 10 mg/kg. Three patients, one with hepatocellular carcinoma and two with cutaneous melanoma, responded partially.

Germline lookup yields CDR1 KGHSH and CDR2 LQKENI. The V and J ends lost 1 base and 1 base respectively, with 7 bases between them. The CDR3 runs 14 residues. Study-wide findings and caveats: The study found among the lowest clonal expansion in partial responders at 0.1-3.0 mg/kg. Low normalized clonal expansion also occurred in some nonresponding patients.

The sequenced sample was CD4+ or CD8+ T cells sorted from blood, obtained in a trial of the OX40 agonist ivuxolimab. This chain uses TRBV18 with TRBJ2-5; D remains unclear. This sequence originates from an adult with an advanced solid tumor such as melanoma, head and neck, liver or kidney cancer. The CDR3 here is CASSPLDGQETQYF. CDR3 in DNA: TGTGCCAGCTCACCACTTGACGGCCAAGAGACCCAGTACTTC. The full variable domain, in which reference TRBV18 and TRBJ2-5 provide the parts outside the CDR3, is NAGVMQNPRHLVRRRGQEARLRCSPMKGHSHVYWYRQLPEEGLKFMVYLQKENIIDESGMPKERFSAEFPKEGPSILRIQQVVRGDSAAYFCASSPLDGQETQYFGPGTRLLVL.